This TCR beta chain was recorded in a study of control samples from healthy donors and cancer patients. TCRdb keeps only in-frame clones here, not all; method: immunoSEQ multiplex PCR. The table lists roughly 370,000 clones, 80% to 95% of them singletons. V was clipped by 6 bases and J by 1 base; unmatched bases: 8. This CDR3 is 15 amino acids long. CDR1 and CDR2 (germline): KGHSH, LQKENI. The chain employs TRBV18 and TRBJ2-5, with TRBD1 matching over 7 bases. Sequencing used PBMCs. The source of this sequence is a man in his forties with head and neck cancer. CDR3 coding DNA: TGTGCCAGCTCGCCGGACAGGAACTCCCAAGAGACCCAGTACTTC. This encodes CASSPDRNSQETQYF.